The text below deals with one T cell receptor beta chain. Its antigen has not been determined. No qualities accompany the bases; no much larger clone lies one base away. This entry belongs to a study of cytomegalovirus exposure and HLA in healthy donors (dated by TCRdb to 2015 to 2018). Broadly, across the study: According to an earlier analysis of 550 to 750 of the donors, about 190 million T cells yielded 90 million to 130 million unique TCR beta sequences and 276 Gb of sequence data. An early release that covered 640 HLA-typed donors contained about 300 gigabases of sequencing data and 70 million to 100 million unique TCR sequences. Among the roughly 400 genotyped donors, approximately 81% belonged to the genetic ancestry cluster associated with self-reported Caucasian donors. The study aimed to test whether cataloging public T cell receptors could reveal signatures of past pathogen exposure. The T cell repertoires of 666 subjects were profiled by immunosequencing and related to cytomegalovirus serostatus. Along with the approximately 700-subject first cohort, a separate validation cohort of around 110 different subjects was used. High-throughput TCR immunosequencing, statistical association of individual TCRs with disease status, and machine learning were combined to predict cytomegalovirus infection status. To study patterns of TCR occurrence, a later analysis re-analyzed previously published TCR beta repertoires from 550 to 800 donors and added high-resolution HLA genotyping. Rather than drawing on any new phenotypic data, the later analysis identified candidate immune exposures from TCR beta sequences and the way those sequences occurred across donors. An earlier analysis of 587 of the donors used high-throughput TCR beta sequencing to judge whether each TCR beta V gene segment behaved as functional or pseudogenic. Donor age, sex, ethnicity and CMV serostatus were collected together with the repertoire data. Genome-wide SNP genotypes for about 65% of the 666 donors were used in a later genetic analysis, which treated that subset as a discovery cohort. Every repertoire in the discovery cohort had been generated on one and the same sequencing platform. Class I and class II HLA loci were covered by the typing at four-digit resolution. The number of donors typed differed by locus, with about 629-640 for A, B, C, DRB1 and DQB1, around 560 for DQA1, 600 to 610 for DPA1, and 450 to 480 for DPB1. Several DR-DQ haplotypes were treated as single units for association and clustering because of strong linkage in the cohort. Among roughly 370 genotyped donors of the cohort, an average of 235,054 unique TCR beta nucleotide sequences were sequenced per donor, roughly 18% of them non-productive.

The cohort was made up of 666 healthy bone marrow donors. At the time of sampling, every cohort member was nominally healthy, though immune exposures that went unrecorded were likely present. The donor tested CMV seronegative and was one of the 352 seronegative cohort members. Each donor provided a peripheral blood sample, and peripheral blood mononuclear cells were used for TCR beta sequencing. Genomic DNA extraction from the blood cell samples was performed with the Qiagen DNeasy Blood Extraction Kit. CDR1 is given as SGHRS and CDR2 as YFSETQ, both from the germline V gene. Trimming takes 4 bases off V and 2 bases off J; junction bases not matched to a gene: 9. The CDR3 starts with the cysteine, ends with the phenylalanine, and has 15 residues. The DNA shown is the 45-base CDR3, in frame from base 1. What the work shows at the level of the full study, not this receptor alone: While some public TCRs were present in many individuals, most TCR sequences turned up only very rarely across donors. The authors suggested that the approach could potentially be generalized to other disease states and immunological phenotypes. In vitro tests confirmed that a few of the cytomegalovirus-associated TCR beta chains recognize cytomegalovirus antigens. When HLA alleles, especially DR and DQ, strongly co-occurred, TCR associations were difficult to assign to individual alleles. The cohort was sequenced for TCR beta chains only, and without alpha or paired-chain data the features that could be detected were limited. A total of 150 or so TCR beta chains were listed by the study as associated with cytomegalovirus. An earlier analysis of 450 to 750 of the donors showed that most TCR beta V segments appeared in productive rearrangements either about 87% or about 30% of the time, which broadly matched IMGT annotations. For the cohort, immune exposure information was limited to CMV serostatus. A later genetic analysis associated a missense DCLRE1C variant with V-gene and J-gene trimming of TCR beta chains, and an independent cohort replicated the association. In a later analysis, HLA-associated TCR beta chains were found to be more clonally expanded and to have lower generation probabilities than equally common non-associated chains. HLA typing was unavailable for some donors at each locus, so association tests used only the typed subset. In a later analysis, about 16,000 TCR beta sequences were associated with specific HLA alleles at a false discovery rate of 0.05. According to a later analysis, most CMV-associated TCR beta chains appeared to be HLA-restricted, and the HLA associations seemed to be driven largely by CMV exposure. In a later analysis, the rate of TCR association differed among HLA loci, with DRB1 alleles having the most associated TCRs and HLA-C alleles having the fewest. In a later analysis, several top co-occurrence clusters were reported to appear linked to parvovirus B19, influenza, CMV and Epstein-Barr virus. A further reported finding was that TCR beta sequences accurately predicted the HLA-A and HLA-B alleles for most subjects in the first cohort. Linkage disequilibrium might explain the correlated functional status among segregating V segments, but an unknown experimental factor could not be ruled out. Roughly 17 rarely observed V segments, including chromosome 9 orphons, were excluded from the earlier analysis of several hundred of the donors because counts were too low. A group of highly shared sequence variants was considered likely to be a technical artifact of the sequencing pipeline. Some IMGT-functional V segments, including TRBV6-2 and TRBV6-3, could not be told apart with the 87-base-pair reads, so those segments were excluded. Cytomegalovirus status was reported to be diagnosed by the classifier with high specificity and sensitivity in both the original and validation cohorts. According to a later genetic analysis, donors in an Asian-associated ancestry cluster had fewer N-insertions in productive TCRs than the approximately 650-donor mean. Roughly uniform sequencing depth across donors was assumed in presence/absence analyses, although this assumption may not hold.

The library relied on the immunoSEQ multiplex PCR assay. For the multiplex PCR, a mixture combining 60 forward primers for TCR Vbeta segments and 13 reverse primers for TCR Jbeta segments was used. The CDR3 region of rearranged TCR beta genes was amplified from genomic DNA by a multiplex PCR assay. On the Illumina HiSeq System, the amplified TCR beta libraries were sequenced as 87-base-pair reads. Turning to the authors' computational methods: In a later analysis, some 80 million unique TCR beta chains were counted across the 650 to 700 repertoires, and roughly 11 million of these chains were shared by at least two donors. Raw reads were error-corrected and collapsed into unique sequences by a nearest-neighbor algorithm in which closely related sequences were merged to remove PCR and sequencing errors. Alignment of CDR3 sequences to IMGT reference sequences was used to assign V, D and J gene segments. For a sequence to be retained, a match of at least six nucleotides was required to both a V gene segment and a J gene segment. Rearrangements were classified as productive when the CDR3 lacked stop codons and remained in frame with V and J, and all other rearrangements were classified as non-productive. CDR3 was defined by IMGT convention, running from the second conserved V-encoded cysteine to the conserved J-encoded phenylalanine. Sequences without an unambiguous match to a single V gene segment were excluded from the earlier analysis of over 500 of the donors. An earlier analysis of about 600 of the donors called V segments functional above 56.7% productive rearrangements and segregating when the between-donor standard deviation exceeded 5%. A statistical classification framework was built to diagnose cytomegalovirus status from the catalog of TCR beta chain sequences. In a later analysis, TCR nucleotide sequences were compared against IMGT/GENE-DB human TR gene sequences so that V and J genes could be assigned. Using the TCRdist pipeline, a later analysis assigned CDR3 sequences along with most-parsimonious VDJ recombination scenarios. In a later analysis, every TCR beta chain was defined by the combination of its CDR3 amino acid sequence and its V-gene family, and reads without a unique V-gene family were dropped. As a way to deal with suspected cross-contamination and a sequencing artifact, a later analysis dropped 450 to 600 nucleotide sequences that were highly shared and had low generation probability. In a later analysis, a clonal expansion index for each public chain was calculated from normalized within-repertoire ranks of inferred template counts. A later analysis computed generation probabilities with a VDJ recombination model fitted to out-of-frame rearrangements, and checked the results against IGoR. In a later analysis, TCR-TCR, TCR-HLA and TCR-CMV co-occurrence was scored with hypergeometric tests, and a repertoire-size bias correction was applied to TCR pairs. A later analysis estimated false discovery rates by permuting HLA or CMV assignments 20 times. In a later analysis, co-occurring TCRs were grouped with DBSCAN, and TCRdist sequence similarity was added when clustering was performed within HLA-allele-positive subsets. Repertoires with fewer than 30,000 or more than 120,000 public chains, plus five repertoires with anomalous nucleotide sharing, were excluded from co-occurrence clustering. This is the immuneACCESS table as TCRdb keeps it, with only in-frame sequences that have V and J called. A part of the clones is gone; compared with another copy, unresolved V genes explain less than half, and the rest is unexplained. The V and J calls and clone size were taken over from that table, and D and trimming were inferred from the DNA. This sample comprises under 110,000 clones, approximately 80% of them detected only once. Under 2% of the sample lies in the top ten.

The chain couples TRBV5-1 to TRBJ2-7; TRBD1 agrees with 7 junctional bases. The sample consisted of PBMCs. The clonotype was recovered from a man aged 45 to 65 in good health and CMV-seronegative. The CDR3 protein: CASSQTTGNPYEQYF. The nucleotide sequence reads as follows: TGCGCCAGCAGCCAGACGACAGGGAACCCCTACGAGCAGTACTTC.